Included here is one T cell receptor beta chain sequence, with context. The sample belongs to a study of blood T cell repertoires in COVID-19. Whole-study context: The United States, Italy and Spain provided the acute and convalescent COVID-19 samples. Sources were T cells, B-cell-depleted T cells, or PBMCs; the material itself was cDNA or gDNA.

V shed 0 bases and J 3 bases; nucleotides not matched to a gene: 4. Germline CDR1 SGDLS, CDR2 YYNGEE. CDR3 length equals 15 residues. Seattle enrolled patients during active infection and tracked them longitudinally. Measured with immunoSEQ multiplex PCR; TCRdb has only the in-frame clones, and not every one. The top ten clones hold 0.7% to 1% of a sample with hundreds of thousands of clones, about 88% of them seen once. The sequence was collected from a man younger than 30 with COVID-19, enrolled during active disease. The chain links TRBV9 to TRBJ2-7, with 9 bases fitting TRBD2. Sequencing was performed on peripheral blood. Here the CDR3 reads CASSVGREGIYEQYF. Written as DNA, the CDR3 is TGTGCCAGCAGCGTAGGGCGGGAGGGCATCTACGAGCAGTACTTC.